Listed below are T cell receptor beta chains from one sample, sequenced in a study of T cells in Graves' hyperthyroidism and ophthalmopathy. TCRdb fed the multiplex PCR reads into MiXCR, producing one record per CDR3 protein. This table holds about 320,000 distinct CDR3 sequences, 16% found once. The sample comprised blood. These receptors all come from a man aged 25 to 45 with Graves' hyperthyroidism. Both conserved end residues are part of each CDR3. Each record gives: clone size, V gene, D gene, J gene, CDR3 DNA, CDR3 protein. A D gene is named only where the DNA matches it firmly. Clone sizes are given selectively: once, few, many, or a class where the clone is expanded.

many,TRBV10-3,TRBD2,TRBJ2-7,TGTGCCATCAGCTGGACTAGCGGGAGAACTTACGAGCAGTACTTC,CAISWTSGRTYEQYF
many,TRBV28,TRBD1,TRBJ1-6,TGTGCCAGCAGTGTGGAAGGCAGGGGGCGCAGAAATTCACCCCTCCACTTT,CASSVEGRGRRNSPLHF
many,TRBV27,-,TRBJ2-1,TGTGCCAGCAGTTCGCAGGGGGGGTCCTACAATGAGCAGTTCTTC,CASSSQGGSYNEQFF
many,TRBV3-1,TRBD1,TRBJ2-1,TGTGCCAGCAGCCAAGATCCGGGACAGGGAAAAGGTAATGAGCAGTTCTTC,CASSQDPGQGKGNEQFF
few,TRBV28,-,TRBJ1-6,TGTGCCAGCACCATCCCGGAGGACCGGCCTCGGGCCCTCCACTTT,CASTIPEDRPRALHF
many,TRBV7-9,-,TRBJ2-7,TGTGCCAGCAGCCAGATTACCGGGACAACTACCTACGAGCAGTACTTC,CASSQITGTTTYEQYF
-,TRBV15,-,TRBJ2-5,TGTGCCACCAGCGGATCTAAACCTTGGTACCAAGAGACCCAGTACTTC,CATSGSKPWYQETQYF
many,TRBV24-1,-,TRBJ2-1,TGTGCCACCAGTGACTCTATCGGGAATGAGCAGTTCTTC,CATSDSIGNEQFF
few,TRBV6-1,-,TRBJ2-1,TGTGCCAGCTTACGACGACAGGCTTCCACCGGGAATGAGCAGTTCTTC,CASLRRQASTGNEQFF
many,TRBV2,-,TRBJ1-5,TGTGCCAGCAGTGACCACCTCGACAGGAATCAGCCCCAGCATTTT,CASSDHLDRNQPQHF
few,TRBV28,TRBD2,TRBJ2-7,TGTGCCAGCAAGGCCCTAGCGGGAAATGACGAGCAGTACTTC,CASKALAGNDEQYF
many,TRBV2,TRBD1,TRBJ1-6,TGTGCCAGCAGTAGGGACAGGGGGCGCCTCAGTTCACCCCTCCACTTT,CASSRDRGRLSSPLHF
many,TRBV6-2/TRBV6-3,-,TRBJ2-3,TGTGCCAGCAGTTACTCAGTGGATACGCAGTATTTT,CASSYSVDTQYF
few,TRBV19,TRBD2,TRBJ2-2,TGTGCCAGTAGTATCGGGGGAGTCGGGAGGATGGACACCGGGGAGCTGTTTTTT,CASSIGGVGRMDTGELFF
many,TRBV5-1,TRBD2,TRBJ2-3,TGCGCCAGCAAGTCCCTAGCGGGAGTTGCAGATACGCAGTATTTT,CASKSLAGVADTQYF
many,TRBV12-3/TRBV12-4,-,TRBJ2-1,TGTGCCAGCAGTTTCGGCACAGCCTACAATGAGCAGTTCTTC,CASSFGTAYNEQFF
many,TRBV20-1,TRBD2,TRBJ2-3,TGCAGTGGTCAGCCGGGACTAGCGGGAGTAGGAGATACGCAGTATTTT,CSGQPGLAGVGDTQYF
many,TRBV24-1,-,TRBJ2-2,TGTGCCACCAGTCGAAACGCGGGCACCGGGGAGCTGTTTTTT,CATSRNAGTGELFF
-,TRBV14,-,TRBJ2-5,TGTGCCAGCAGCCAAGAATTGCCAGGGCGAAACCAAGAGACCCAGTACTTC,CASSQELPGRNQETQYF
many,TRBV12-3/TRBV12-4,-,TRBJ2-5,TGTGCCAGCACCGGCGCTCAACGCGGGACCCAGTACTTC,CASTGAQRGTQYF
-,TRBV7-6,TRBD1,TRBJ1-4,TGTGCCAGCAGCCTCGGGACAGAAATTGAAAAACTGTTTTTT,CASSLGTEIEKLFF
-,TRBV6-1,-,TRBJ1-2,TGTGCCAGCAGCCCCCTATATGGCTACACCTTC,CASSPLYGYTF
-,TRBV20-1,-,TRBJ2-1,TGCAGTGCTGTGGGGGACCAGACCTACAATGAGCAGTTCTTC,CSAVGDQTYNEQFF
many,TRBV11-2,-,TRBJ1-1,TGTGCCAGCAGCCGATCGGTAATGAACACTGAAGCTTTCTTT,CASSRSVMNTEAFF
-,TRBV10-2,TRBD1,TRBJ2-7,TGCGCCAGCAGTGAGTCCCAGGGGGCTAAACCCTACGAGCAGTACTTC,CASSESQGAKPYEQYF
many,TRBV12-3/TRBV12-4,-,TRBJ2-6,TGTGCCAGCTTCACCAGTGGGGCCAACGTCCTGACTTTC,CASFTSGANVLTF
-,TRBV9,-,TRBJ2-1,TGTGCCAGCAGCGTAGAAGACTTGTCCTACAATGAGCAGTTCTTC,CASSVEDLSYNEQFF
-,TRBV20-1,-,TRBJ2-7,TGCAGTGTCGTCGCTAGGGGTTCCTACGAGCAGTACTTC,CSVVARGSYEQYF
many,TRBV28,-,TRBJ1-5,TGTGCCAGCACGGGTAATGGCAATCAGCCCCAGCATTTT,CASTGNGNQPQHF
many,TRBV20-1,-,TRBJ2-7,TGCGGCTCCGGGGGAGACTACGAGCAGTACTTC,CGSGGDYEQYF
many,TRBV10-3,TRBD2,TRBJ2-3,TGTGCCATCAGTCTGGGACTAGCGGCTAGCACAGATACGCAGTATTTT,CAISLGLAASTDTQYF
-,TRBV2,-,TRBJ2-1,TGTGCCAGCAGGAGGTCAGGGACATACAATGAGCAGTTCTTC,CASRRSGTYNEQFF
-,TRBV18,TRBD1,TRBJ2-7,TGTGCCAGCTCACCACCGGCTGGGGACAGCATTTTCTACGAGCAGTACTTC,CASSPPAGDSIFYEQYF
-,TRBV5-4,TRBD2,TRBJ2-5,TGTGCCAGCAGCTCCCACGGGGGGGGAAGTACCCAGTACTTC,CASSSHGGGSTQYF
few,TRBV27,-,TRBJ2-5,TGTGCCAGCAGTTTCGGGCCAGCAGGGGCCCAGTACTTC,CASSFGPAGAQYF
few,TRBV27,-,TRBJ2-7,TGTGCCAGCAGTTTATCCTTCGACAGGGAGGTAACCTACGAGCAGTACTTC,CASSLSFDREVTYEQYF
-,TRBV7-9,TRBD2,TRBJ2-1,TGTGCCAGCAGCCCCGGCCGGGGGGAGTCCGATGAGCAGTTCTTC,CASSPGRGESDEQFF
many,TRBV20-1,-,TRBJ2-7,TGCAGTGCTAGAGACCCCGGAAACCACCCCTACGAGCAGTACTTC,CSARDPGNHPYEQYF
many,TRBV2,-,TRBJ2-5,TGTGCCAGCAAGGTGGTCCGGGGTGGGGAGACCCAGTACTTC,CASKVVRGGETQYF
many,TRBV27,TRBD1,TRBJ2-1,TGTGCCAGCAGTTTAGCCGGGACAGGGGGCTCCAATGAGCAGTTCTTC,CASSLAGTGGSNEQFF
many,TRBV2,-,TRBJ1-5,TGTGCCAGCAGTCCCCGCAGGGAGAAAGATCAGCCCCAGCATTTT,CASSPRREKDQPQHF
few,TRBV12-3/TRBV12-4,-,TRBJ2-3,TGTGCCAGCAGTTTGCGGGGAAGCACAGATACGCAGTATTTT,CASSLRGSTDTQYF
many,TRBV5-1,-,TRBJ2-2,TGCGCCAGCAGCTTGGTTCCGACCGGGGAGCTGTTTTTT,CASSLVPTGELFF
many,TRBV12-3/TRBV12-4,-,TRBJ2-1,TGTGCCAGCAGTGGGACCCGTGGGTCCTACAATGAGCAGTTCTTC,CASSGTRGSYNEQFF
-,TRBV4-1,-,TRBJ1-3,TGCGCCAGCAGCCAACCTCGGAAGGGGCCGGGAAACACCATATATTTT,CASSQPRKGPGNTIYF
many,TRBV20-1,TRBD2,TRBJ2-3,TGCAGTGCTAGAGATAGTCCCAGCGGGACTCCGACGCAGTATTTT,CSARDSPSGTPTQYF
few,TRBV6-1,-,TRBJ1-5,TGTGCCAGCAGTCTCACAGGAGGCGATAGCAATCAGCCCCAGCATTTT,CASSLTGGDSNQPQHF
many,TRBV20-1,-,TRBJ1-1,TGCAGTGCTAGGGTCCTGGGGGGACTGAACACTGAAGCTTTCTTT,CSARVLGGLNTEAFF